These 28 T cell receptor beta chains came from one sample sequenced in a study of blood T cell repertoires in COVID-19. The data were produced by immunoSEQ multiplex PCR, yet TCRdb's version contains in-frame clones alone and is incomplete. The sample carries roughly 130,000 clones, roughly 90% recorded once. Sample: peripheral blood. Source of these receptors: a human donor with COVID-19, enrolled during active disease. The donor label of this sample is uncertain.

The gene calls are TRBV6-4 and TRBJ1-5, with 9 nucleotides matching TRBD1. The CDR3 extends over 17 amino acids. J was trimmed by 3 bases and V by 2 bases; bases with no gene match: 8. Germline V gene data show CDR1 as MRHNA and CDR2 as SNTAGT. The CDR3 here is CASSDTRTGENNQPQHF. For the CDR3, the DNA is TGTGCCAGCAGTGACACCCGGACAGGGGAGAACAATCAGCCCCAGCATTTT.

V usage is TRBV5-5 and J usage is TRBJ2-7, with TRBD2 matching over 11 bases. There are 17 residues in the CDR3. Trimming removed 0 bases from V and 0 bases from J; junction bases left unmatched: 5. Germline loops: CDR1 SGHKS, CDR2 YYEKEE (reference sequence). The CDR3, as DNA: TGTGCCAGCAGCTTGGGACTAGCGGGGCAGTACTCCTACGAGCAGTACTTC. Encoded protein: CASSLGLAGQYSYEQYF.

The rearrangement joins TRBV13 to TRBJ1-3; 9 nucleotides align to TRBD1. The CDR3 consists of 17 residues. CDR1 PRHDT and CDR2 FYEKMQ come from the germline V gene (reference sequence). The J segment lost 0 bases and the V segment lost 3 bases, leaving 6 bases of the junction unmatched. As DNA, the CDR3 is TGTGCCAGCAGCTTCGGGACAGGGATGAGCTCTGGAAACACCATATATTTT. Translated, it gives CASSFGTGMSSGNTIYF.

The chain recombines TRBV3-1 (or the pseudogene TRBV3-2) with TRBJ1-2, with TRBD1 matching over 12 bases. V gave up 4 bases and J gave up 8 bases; unmatched junction bases: 11. Per the germline V gene, CDR1 is LGHDT and CDR2 is YNNKEL (reference sequence). CDR3 length: 16 amino acids. CDR3 nucleotide sequence: TGTGCCAGCAGCCGCTCCGGGACAGGGGGCGCGAAGGGCTACACCTTC. Translated, it gives CASSRSGTGGAKGYTF.

CDR3 in DNA: TGTGCCAGCAGCTTGAACTACTATTCCGGGGGGGAGCTGTTTTTT. Translated: CASSLNYYSGGELFF. This chain joins TRBV7-9 and TRBJ2-2; D uncertain. The CDR3 consists of 15 residues. Trimming shortened V by 3 bases and J by 8 bases, and 16 bases separated the two germline ends. From germline, CDR1 is SEHNR and CDR2 FQNEAQ (reference sequence).

The DNA for the CDR3 is TGTGCCAGCAGCCAGAGAGGACAGGGCAACTATGGCTACACCTTC. It specifies CASSQRGQGNYGYTF. The chain employs TRBV14 and TRBJ1-2; 8 nucleotides match TRBD1. The trim removed 3 bases at V and 2 bases at J, leaving 5 bases unmatched. CDR3 length equals 15 residues. Looked up from germline, CDR1 is SGHDN and CDR2 is FVKESK.

V and J are TRBV30 and TRBJ1-5; 11 bases are a match to TRBD1. Germline CDR1 is GTSNPN and CDR2 is SVGIG (reference sequence). This CDR3 is 17 amino acids long. J lost 4 bases, V lost 3 bases, and 11 bases had no gene match. The CDR3 reads CAWRRRTGGSFNQPQHF. CDR3 nucleotides: TGTGCCTGGAGGAGACGGACAGGGGGCTCTTTTAATCAGCCCCAGCATTTT.

V gene TRBV7-9 combines with J gene TRBJ2-3, with D perhaps TRBD2 (6 bases). Germline CDR1 SEHNR, CDR2 FQNEAQ (reference sequence). The CDR3 runs to 13 residues. Trimming took off 3 bases at V and 4 bases at J, with 8 bases between the two ends. CDR3 nucleotides: TGTGCCAGCAGCTTCCCGGGGGCAGATACGCAGTATTTT. It encodes CASSFPGADTQYF.

The rearrangement joins TRBV3-1 (or the pseudogene TRBV3-2) to TRBJ2-7; 9 bases agree with TRBD1. CDR3 length: 16 residues. The ends lost 4 bases at V and 1 base at J; junction bases unmatched: 8. Germline V gene data show CDR1 as LGHDT and CDR2 as YNNKEL (reference sequence). Here the CDR3 reads CASSRGVGTGSYEQYF. CDR3 DNA sequence: TGTGCCAGCAGCCGGGGAGTTGGGACAGGGTCCTACGAGCAGTACTTC.

The CDR3 protein is CASSRGKTGGGADTQYF. The CDR3, as DNA: TGCGCCAGCAGCCGGGGGAAGACAGGGGGCGGGGCAGATACGCAGTATTTT. V is TRBV4-1 and J is TRBJ2-3; 10 nucleotides line up with TRBD1. Germline CDR1 is MGHRA and CDR2 is YSYEKL. The CDR3 spans 17 residues. Trimming at V came to 4 bases and at J to 4 bases, leaving 11 bases not matched to a gene.

The chain uses TRBV24-1 and TRBJ2-6; D unresolved. Trimming removed 2 bases at V and 0 bases at J, with 16 bases between. CDR3 length: 19 amino acids. Germline V CDR1 and CDR2: KGHDR, SFDVKD. The CDR3 region has the DNA TGTGCCACCAGTGATTATAATTCCAGGCCTAACTCTGGGGCCAACGTCCTGACTTTC. Translation: CATSDYNSRPNSGANVLTF.

The V call is TRBV19, the J call TRBJ2-1; 12 nucleotides line up with TRBD2. CDR1 is LNHDA, CDR2 SQIVND, per germline (reference sequence). CDR3 size: 15 residues. V lost 7 bases and J lost 7; bases outside the gene matches: 8. CDR3 sequence (DNA): TGTGCCAGTACTCTTCTAGCGGGGGGGACTAATGAGCAGTTCTTC. This sequence encodes CASTLLAGGTNEQFF. The entire variable domain, with the rest obtained from reference TRBV19 and TRBJ2-1, is as follows: DGGITQSPKYLFRKEGQNVTLSCEQNLNHDAMYWYRQDPGQGLRLIYYSQIVNDFQKGDIAEGYSVSREKKESFPLTVTSAQKNPTAFYLCASTLLAGGTNEQFFGPGTRLTVL.

The table lists this clone with a count of one. The chain carries TRBV5-1 and TRBJ2-2; D is undetermined. Trimming removed 7 bases from V and 1 base from J, with 8 bases in between. The CDR3 is 13 amino acids. Germline V lookup: CDR1 SGHRS, CDR2 YFSETQ. In nucleotides, the CDR3 is TGCGCCAGCCTTTCGGGGAACACCGGGGAGCTGTTTTTT. It codes for CASLSGNTGELFF.

The chain links TRBV18 to TRBJ2-5, with D perhaps TRBD2 (6 bases). Per the germline V gene, CDR1 is KGHSH and CDR2 is LQKENI. The CDR3 length is 14 residues. V lost 3 bases and J 4 bases, leaving 12 bases between the germline ends. The CDR3 is CASSPGGVAETQYF. For the CDR3, the DNA is TGTGCCAGCTCACCTGGAGGGGTGGCAGAGACCCAGTACTTC. Full variable domain (outside the CDR3, taken from reference TRBV18 and TRBJ2-5): NAGVMQNPRHLVRRRGQEARLRCSPMKGHSHVYWYRQLPEEGLKFMVYLQKENIIDESGMPKERFSAEFPKEGPSILRIQQVVRGDSAAYFCASSPGGVAETQYFGPGTRLLVL.

V is TRBV5-1 and J is TRBJ1-2, with TRBD1 as a possible D gene (6 bases). Germline-derived CDR1 and CDR2 are SGHRS and YFSETQ. The CDR3 is made up of 13 amino acids. V was pared by 4 bases and J by 4 bases, with 11 bases between. The CDR3 loop is CASSRDTSYGYTF. The CDR3 DNA reads as TGCGCCAGCAGCCGGGACACCTCCTATGGCTACACCTTC.

The chain uses TRBV7-8 and TRBJ2-1; 8 bases agree with TRBD1. V dropped 3 bases and J dropped 7; count of bases not matched to a gene: 11. Germline V CDR1 and CDR2: SGHVS, FQNEAQ. The CDR3 loop spans 16 amino acids. In DNA, the CDR3 is TGTGCCAGCAGCTTCAGGGGGCGCGTTAGGGATAATGAGCAGTTCTTC. It specifies CASSFRGRVRDNEQFF.

The rearrangement joins TRBV19 to TRBJ1-2; no definite D call. This CDR3 region has 15 residues. Germline lookup yields CDR1 LNHDA and CDR2 SQIVND (reference sequence). Trimming stripped 1 base from V and 4 bases from J, with 13 bases between. CDR3 bases: TGTGCCAGTAGTATAGCCTCTAGGTCCTCCTATGGCTACACCTTC. Translating it yields CASSIASRSSYGYTF.

The rearrangement joins TRBV15 to TRBJ2-5; a possible D gene is TRBD2 (6 bases). Germline V gives CDR1 LNHNV, CDR2 YYDKDF (reference sequence). This CDR3 comprises 15 residues. V shed 8 bases and J shed 4 bases, with 20 bases lying between them. CDR3 region: CATATGTPSGETQYF. CDR3 nucleotides: TGTGCCACCGCCACCGGGACTCCGTCGGGAGAGACCCAGTACTTC.

This chain connects TRBV7-2 to TRBJ2-5; 12 nucleotides match TRBD2. The germline V gene has CDR1 SGHTA and CDR2 FQGNSA. The CDR3 extends over 15 amino acids. The V gene end was trimmed by 5 bases and the J gene end by 3 bases; junction bases not matched to a gene: 4. DNA of the CDR3: TGTGCCAGCAGCCCCAGACTAGCGGGGGAAGAGACCCAGTACTTC. This translates into CASSPRLAGEETQYF.

V and J are TRBV6-5 and TRBJ1-1; tentative D call: TRBD1 (6 bases). Between the trimmed V and J ends, which lost 6 bases and 1 base, there was a span of 9 bases. Looked up from germline, CDR1 is MNHEY and CDR2 is SVGAGI. This CDR3 is 13 amino acids long. The chain's CDR3 is CASSTTGNTEAFF. CDR3 DNA sequence: TGTGCCAGCAGCACGACAGGGAACACTGAAGCTTTCTTT.

This clone occurred once. The chain couples TRBV5-1 to TRBJ1-2; maybe TRBD1 (6 bases). CDR3 size: 15 residues. V was cut by 0 bases and J by 2 bases, with 11 bases left in between. CDR1 and CDR2 (germline): SGHRS, YFSETQ. DNA of the CDR3: TGCGCCAGCAGCTTGGCCTTGGACAGCAACTATGGCTACACCTTC. Translated: CASSLALDSNYGYTF.

This chain joins TRBV10-3 and TRBJ2-1, with TRBD1 identical over 7 bases. Germline lookup yields CDR1 ENHRY and CDR2 SYGVKD. Trimming took 11 bases from V and 6 from J; bases not matched to a gene: 10. CDR3 length equals 13 residues. This chain's CDR3 is CASQGIAPNEQFF. CDR3 coding DNA: TGTGCCTCACAGGGGATCGCCCCCAATGAGCAGTTCTTC.

V is TRBV6-5 and J is TRBJ1-5; 8 nucleotides match TRBD1. After removal of 6 bases from V and 7 bases from J, the junction contained 8 bases not matched to a gene. This CDR3 contains 14 residues. CDR1 is MNHEY and CDR2 is SVGAGI in the germline V gene. The CDR3 spells CASRVTGERQPQHF. The CDR3 DNA is TGTGCCAGCAGGGTGACAGGGGAGCGGCAGCCCCAGCATTTT.

The V gene is TRBV10-3, the J gene TRBJ1-6; TRBD1 is a possible D gene (6 bases). The V end lost 2 bases, the J end lost 9 bases, and 17 bases lay between the germline ends. The germline CDR1 and CDR2 sequences are ENHRY and SYGVKD. This CDR3 is 16 amino acids long. For the CDR3, the DNA is TGTGCCATCAGTGAGAGTCAACAGGGATATGGTTCACCCCTCCACTTT. Translation gives CAISESQQGYGSPLHF.

The chain links TRBV11-1 to TRBJ1-6, with D possibly matching TRBD1 (6 bases). The CDR3 has 16 amino acids. Germline values: CDR1 SGHAT, CDR2 FQDESV (reference sequence). Trimming left V 2 bases short and J 9 bases short, with 17 bases between. CDR3 sequence reads: CASSLTPGTRTSPLHF. CDR3 sequence (DNA): TGTGCCAGCAGCTTAACTCCCGGGACAAGAACTTCACCCCTCCACTTT.

This clone was observed a handful of times. CDR3 nucleotides: TGTGCCAGCAGGTTCGGACTAGCGGAGTTCTACGAGCAGTACTTC. Translation gives CASRFGLAEFYEQYF. The chain couples TRBV7-3 to TRBJ2-7; TRBD2 agrees at 10 bases. After removal of 6 bases from V and 3 bases from J, the junction contained 8 bases not matched to a gene. The CDR3 consists of 15 residues. Germline CDR1 and CDR2: SGHTA and FQGTGA. Filled out from reference TRBV7-3 and TRBJ2-7, the complete variable domain reads GAGVSQTPSNKVTEKGKYVELRCDPISGHTALYWYRQSLGQGPEFLIYFQGTGAADDSGLPNDRFFAVRPEGSVSTLKIQRTERGDSAVYLCASRFGLAEFYEQYFGPGTRLTVT.

The chain has TRBV30 and TRBJ1-3, with D maybe TRBD1 (6 bases). Germline loops: CDR1 GTSNPN, CDR2 SVGIG (reference sequence). The V end was cut by 0 bases, the J end by 7 bases, with 19 bases between. The CDR3 extends over 16 amino acids. CDR3 amino acids: CAWSVWVPGVVNTIYF. CDR3 in DNA: TGTGCCTGGAGTGTATGGGTGCCAGGGGTGGTCAACACCATATATTTT.

The V and J genes are TRBV11-2 and TRBJ1-4; 10 nucleotides align to TRBD1. CDR1 and CDR2 from the germline V gene are SGHAT and FQNNGV. The CDR3 has 18 residues. Trimming took 6 bases from V and 6 from J; bases not matched to a gene: 16. CDR3 residues: CASSSISGTGEKDEKLFF. In DNA form, the CDR3 reads TGTGCCAGCAGTTCTATATCCGGGACAGGGGAGAAGGATGAAAAACTGTTTTTT.